The sequence of this T cell receptor beta chain was determined in a study of blood T cell repertoires in COVID-19. Generated by immunoSEQ multiplex PCR, the TCRdb table keeps only in-frame clones and is missing some. The data contain 250,000 to 350,000 clones, 87% of them singletons. V shed 4 bases and J 2 bases; nucleotides not matched to a gene: 17. CDR1 and CDR2 (germline): SGHRS, YFSETQ. The CDR3 loop spans 18 amino acids. The chain is built from TRBV5-1 and TRBJ2-5; TRBD1 matches 7 bases. Material: PBMCs or T cells enriched from blood (not recorded which). This clonotype was sampled from a woman aged 40 to 50 who had recovered from COVID-19. CDR3 DNA sequence: TGCGCCAGCAGCCCGGCCCGGGACAGTGAATTTCGACAAGAGACCCAGTACTTC. This translates into CASSPARDSEFRQETQYF.